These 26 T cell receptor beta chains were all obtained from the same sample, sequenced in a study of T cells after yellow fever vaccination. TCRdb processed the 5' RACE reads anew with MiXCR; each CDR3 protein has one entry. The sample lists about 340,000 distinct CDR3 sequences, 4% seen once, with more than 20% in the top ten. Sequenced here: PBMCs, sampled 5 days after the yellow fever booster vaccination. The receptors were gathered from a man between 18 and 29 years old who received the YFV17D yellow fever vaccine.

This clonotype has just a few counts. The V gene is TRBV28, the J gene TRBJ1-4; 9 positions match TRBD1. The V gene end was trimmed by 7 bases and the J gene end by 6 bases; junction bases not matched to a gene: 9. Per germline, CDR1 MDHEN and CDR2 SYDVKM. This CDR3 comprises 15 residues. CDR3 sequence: CASTPDRGSDEKLFF. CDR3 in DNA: TGTGCCAGCACCCCGGACAGGGGTTCGGATGAAAAACTGTTTTTT.

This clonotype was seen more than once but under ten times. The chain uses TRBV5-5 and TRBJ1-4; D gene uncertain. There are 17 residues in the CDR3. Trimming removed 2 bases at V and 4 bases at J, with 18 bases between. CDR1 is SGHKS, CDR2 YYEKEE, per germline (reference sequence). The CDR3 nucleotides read TGTGCCAGCAGCTTTTCGCGACACCCGGCGAGTAATGAAAAACTGTTTTTT. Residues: CASSFSRHPASNEKLFF.

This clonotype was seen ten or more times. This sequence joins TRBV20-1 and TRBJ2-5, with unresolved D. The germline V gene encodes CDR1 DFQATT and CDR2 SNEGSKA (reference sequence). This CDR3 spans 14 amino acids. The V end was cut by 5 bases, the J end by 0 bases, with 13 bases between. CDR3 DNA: TGCAGTGCTCGTCCTGGGGTATACCAAGAGACCCAGTACTTC. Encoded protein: CSARPGVYQETQYF.

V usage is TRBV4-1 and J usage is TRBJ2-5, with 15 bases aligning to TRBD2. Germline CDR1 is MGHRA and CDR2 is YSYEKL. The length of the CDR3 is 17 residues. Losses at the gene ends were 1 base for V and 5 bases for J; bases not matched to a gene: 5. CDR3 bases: TGCGCCAGCAGCCAAGCTATCGGGACTAGCGGGGGGGAGACCCAGTACTTC. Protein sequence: CASSQAIGTSGGETQYF.

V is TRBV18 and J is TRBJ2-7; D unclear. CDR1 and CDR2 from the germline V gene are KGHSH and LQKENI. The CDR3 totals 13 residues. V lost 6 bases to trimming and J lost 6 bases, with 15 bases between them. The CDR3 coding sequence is TGTGCCAGCTCCCCTCCTACTTACTTCGAGCAGTACGTC. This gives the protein CASSPPTYFEQYV.

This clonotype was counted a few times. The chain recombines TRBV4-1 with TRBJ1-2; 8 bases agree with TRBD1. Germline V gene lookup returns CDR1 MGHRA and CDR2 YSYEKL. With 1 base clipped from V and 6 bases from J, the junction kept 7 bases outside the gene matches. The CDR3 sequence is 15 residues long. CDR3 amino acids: CASSQGHRGMDGYTF. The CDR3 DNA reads TGCGCCAGCAGCCAAGGGCACAGGGGGATGGATGGCTACACCTTC.

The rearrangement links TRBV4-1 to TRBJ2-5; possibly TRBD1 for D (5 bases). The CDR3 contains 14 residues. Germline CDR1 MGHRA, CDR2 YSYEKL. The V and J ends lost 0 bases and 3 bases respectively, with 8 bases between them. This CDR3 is CASSQDGAEETQYF. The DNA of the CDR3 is TGCGCCAGCAGCCAAGATGGGGCGGAAGAGACCCAGTACTTC.

The CDR3 spells CASRPRHSAGHQETQYF. CDR3 DNA: TGTGCCAGCAGACCCAGACATTCGGCGGGCCACCAAGAGACCCAGTACTTC. The chain joins TRBV19 to TRBJ2-5, with D tentatively TRBD2 (5 bases). The CDR3 extends over 17 amino acids. Germline CDR1 is LNHDA and CDR2 is SQIVND (reference sequence). V gave up 9 bases and J gave up 0 bases, with 23 bases separating them.

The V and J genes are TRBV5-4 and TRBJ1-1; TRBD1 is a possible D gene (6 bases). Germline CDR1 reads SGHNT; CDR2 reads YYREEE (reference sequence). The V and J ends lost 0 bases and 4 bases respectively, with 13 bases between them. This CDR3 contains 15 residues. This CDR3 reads CASSLEVGASTEAFF. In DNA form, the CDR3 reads TGTGCCAGCAGCTTGGAAGTGGGGGCAAGCACTGAAGCTTTCTTT.

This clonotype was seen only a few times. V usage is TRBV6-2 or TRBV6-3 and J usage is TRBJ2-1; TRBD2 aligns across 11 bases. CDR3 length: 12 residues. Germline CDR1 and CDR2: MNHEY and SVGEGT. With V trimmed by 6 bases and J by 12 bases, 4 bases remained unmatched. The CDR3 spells CASSSGLAGQFF. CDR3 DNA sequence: TGTGCCAGCAGCTCCGGACTAGCGGGGCAGTTCTTC.

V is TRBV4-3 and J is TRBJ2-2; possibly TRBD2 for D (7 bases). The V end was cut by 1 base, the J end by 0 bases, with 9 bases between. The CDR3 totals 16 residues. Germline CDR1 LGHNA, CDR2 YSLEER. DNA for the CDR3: TGCGCCAGCAGCCAAGGGGAGGGGGCGAACACCGGGGAGCTGTTTTTT. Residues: CASSQGEGANTGELFF.

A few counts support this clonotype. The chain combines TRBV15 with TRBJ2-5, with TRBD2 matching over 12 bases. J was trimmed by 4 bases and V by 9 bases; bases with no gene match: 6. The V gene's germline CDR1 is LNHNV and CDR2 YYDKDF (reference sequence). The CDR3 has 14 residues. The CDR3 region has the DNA TGTGCCACGAGTTTACTAGCGGGGGGAGAGACCCAGTACTTC. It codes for CATSLLAGGETQYF.

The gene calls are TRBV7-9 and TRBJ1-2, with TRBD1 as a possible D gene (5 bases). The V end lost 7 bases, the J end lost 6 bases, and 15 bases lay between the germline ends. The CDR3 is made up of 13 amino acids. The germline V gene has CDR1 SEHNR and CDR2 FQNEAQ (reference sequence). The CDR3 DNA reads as TGTGCCAGCACCCGCAGGGAAGAGAATGGCTACACCTTC. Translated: CASTRREENGYTF.

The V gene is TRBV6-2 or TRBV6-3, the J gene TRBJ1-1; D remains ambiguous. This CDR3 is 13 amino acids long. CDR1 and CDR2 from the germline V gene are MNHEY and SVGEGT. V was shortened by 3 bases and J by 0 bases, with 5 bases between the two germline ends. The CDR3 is CASSYRLNTEAFF. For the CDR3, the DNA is TGTGCCAGCAGTTATCGGCTGAACACTGAAGCTTTCTTT.

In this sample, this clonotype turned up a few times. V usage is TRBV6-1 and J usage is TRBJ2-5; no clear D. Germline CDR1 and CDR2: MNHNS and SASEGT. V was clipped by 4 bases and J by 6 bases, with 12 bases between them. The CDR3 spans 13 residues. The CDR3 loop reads CASSGLFAQTQYF. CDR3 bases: TGTGCCAGCAGTGGGCTCTTCGCCCAGACCCAGTACTTC.

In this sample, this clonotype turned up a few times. The CDR3: CASSGVATNEKLFF. For the CDR3, the DNA is TGTGCCAGCAGCGGCGTTGCAACTAATGAAAAACTGTTTTTT. The rearrangement links TRBV27 to TRBJ1-4; the D is unclear. Germline loops: CDR1 MNHEY, CDR2 SMNVEV (reference sequence). V lost 6 bases and J lost 0, with 8 bases in between. This CDR3 region has 14 residues.

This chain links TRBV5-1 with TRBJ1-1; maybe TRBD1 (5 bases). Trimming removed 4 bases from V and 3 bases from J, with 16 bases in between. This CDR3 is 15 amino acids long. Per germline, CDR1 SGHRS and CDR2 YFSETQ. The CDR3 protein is CASSKLQGGDTEAFF. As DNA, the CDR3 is TGCGCCAGCAGCAAGCTGCAGGGTGGGGACACTGAAGCTTTCTTT.

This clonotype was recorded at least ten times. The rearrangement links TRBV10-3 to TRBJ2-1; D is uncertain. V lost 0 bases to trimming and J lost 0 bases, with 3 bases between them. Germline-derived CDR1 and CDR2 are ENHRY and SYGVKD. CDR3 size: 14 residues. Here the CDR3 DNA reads TGTGCCATCAGTGAGTCAACCTCCTACAATGAGCAGTTCTTC. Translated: CAISESTSYNEQFF.

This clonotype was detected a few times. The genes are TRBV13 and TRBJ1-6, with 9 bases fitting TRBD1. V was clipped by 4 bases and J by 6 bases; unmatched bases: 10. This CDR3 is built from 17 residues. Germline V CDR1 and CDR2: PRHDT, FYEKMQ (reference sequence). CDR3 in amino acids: CASSSEAGTGSNSPLHF. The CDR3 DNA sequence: TGTGCCAGCAGCTCCGAGGCCGGGACAGGGTCTAATTCACCCCTCCACTTT.

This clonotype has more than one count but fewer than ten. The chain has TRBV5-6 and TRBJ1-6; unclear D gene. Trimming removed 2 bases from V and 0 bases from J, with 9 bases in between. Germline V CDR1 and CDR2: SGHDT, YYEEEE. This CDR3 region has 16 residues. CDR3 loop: CASSFRRSSYNSPLHF. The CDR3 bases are TGTGCCAGCAGCTTCCGCAGGAGCTCCTATAATTCACCCCTCCACTTT.

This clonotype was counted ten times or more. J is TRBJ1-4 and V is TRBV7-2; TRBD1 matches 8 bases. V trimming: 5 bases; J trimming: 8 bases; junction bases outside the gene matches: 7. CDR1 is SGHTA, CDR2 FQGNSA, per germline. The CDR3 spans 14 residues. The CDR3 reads CASSRTGSREKLFF. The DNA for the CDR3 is TGTGCCAGCAGCAGGACAGGGAGCCGCGAAAAACTGTTTTTT.

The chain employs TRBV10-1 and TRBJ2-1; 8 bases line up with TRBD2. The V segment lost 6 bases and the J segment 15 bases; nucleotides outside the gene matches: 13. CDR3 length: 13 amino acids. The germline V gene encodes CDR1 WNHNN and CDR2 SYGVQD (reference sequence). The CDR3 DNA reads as TGCGCCAGCAGGGGACGGGAGCGGGGGCCTACGTTCTTC. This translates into CASRGRERGPTFF.

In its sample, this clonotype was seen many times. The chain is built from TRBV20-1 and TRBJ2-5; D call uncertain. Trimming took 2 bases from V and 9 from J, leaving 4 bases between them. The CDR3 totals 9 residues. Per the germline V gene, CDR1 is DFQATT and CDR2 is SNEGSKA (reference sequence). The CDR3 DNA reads TGCAGTGCTAGATCGGCCCAGTACTTC. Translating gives CSARSAQYF.

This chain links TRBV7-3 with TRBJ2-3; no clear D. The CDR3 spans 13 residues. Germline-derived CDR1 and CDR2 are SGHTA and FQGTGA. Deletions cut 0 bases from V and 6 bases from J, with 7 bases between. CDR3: CASSLTKLDTQYF. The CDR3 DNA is TGTGCCAGCAGCTTAACAAAGCTGGATACGCAGTATTTT.

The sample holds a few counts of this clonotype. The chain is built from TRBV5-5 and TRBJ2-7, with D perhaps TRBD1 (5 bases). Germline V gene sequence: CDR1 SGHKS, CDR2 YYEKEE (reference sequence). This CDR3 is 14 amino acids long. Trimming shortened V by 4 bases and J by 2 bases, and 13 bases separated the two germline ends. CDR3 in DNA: TGTGCCAGCAGCCCAGCACCGACAGCCTACGAGCAGTACTTC. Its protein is CASSPAPTAYEQYF.

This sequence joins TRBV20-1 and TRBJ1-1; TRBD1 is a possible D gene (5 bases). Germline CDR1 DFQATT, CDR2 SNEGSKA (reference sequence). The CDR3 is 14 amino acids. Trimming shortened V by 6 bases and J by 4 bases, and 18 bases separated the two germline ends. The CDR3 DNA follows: TGCAGTGCCCGAGGCGGGGCTGGGGGCACTGAAGCTTTCTTT. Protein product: CSARGGAGGTEAFF.